The 5 T cell receptor beta chains listed next were all sequenced from one sample in a study of T cell repertoires in ileal Crohn's disease. Produced via immunoSEQ multiplex PCR; TCRdb's table is partial and in-frame only. Of some 27,000 clones in the sample, around 77% were seen once. The sequenced material came from ileal tissue. These TCRs come from an adult with Crohn's disease.

This chain connects TRBV5-4 to TRBJ1-2, with D maybe TRBD1 (5 bases). V was pared by 3 bases and J by 5 bases, with 14 bases between. Germline CDR1 SGHNT, CDR2 YYREEE (reference sequence). CDR3 length equals 14 residues. DNA for the CDR3: TGTGCCAGCAGCTCCGGGCCTGGGGCTTATGGCTACACCTTC. Encoded protein: CASSSGPGAYGYTF.

This sequence joins TRBV5-1 and TRBJ2-1; TRBD2 matches 13 bases. Per germline, CDR1 SGHRS and CDR2 YFSETQ. The CDR3 is 16 residues long. The ends lost 3 bases at V and 8 bases at J; junction bases unmatched: 8. CDR3 protein: CASSSTSGRATHEQFF. CDR3 DNA sequence: TGCGCCAGCAGCTCCACTAGCGGGAGGGCCACCCATGAGCAGTTCTTC.

This chain uses TRBV19 with TRBJ1-3; D is ambiguous. Trimming stripped 3 bases from V and 3 bases from J, with 12 bases between. CDR3 length equals 15 residues. Germline CDR1 is LNHDA and CDR2 is SQIVND (reference sequence). The CDR3 is CASSINRAVGNTIYF. CDR3 nucleotide sequence: TGTGCCAGTAGTATTAACAGAGCCGTTGGAAACACCATATATTTT.

This chain links TRBV21-1 with TRBJ2-7; the table's D call TRBD2 went unverified against the DNA. TRBV21-1 is listed as a pseudogene. The CDR3 is 13 residues long. CDR3 DNA sequence: TGTGCCAGCAGCCCGGGACTAGCGGAAGAGCAGTACTTC. This gives the protein CASSPGLAEEQYF.

The chain has TRBV19 and TRBJ1-2; D gene unclear. This CDR3 is 14 amino acids long. CDR1 and CDR2 (germline): LNHDA, SQIVND (reference sequence). The ends were cut back, 0 bases at V and 8 bases at J, with 13 bases in the middle. The CDR3 bases are TGTGCCAGTAGTATAGAAAACGGGTTCGGGGGCTACACCTTC. Protein product: CASSIENGFGGYTF.